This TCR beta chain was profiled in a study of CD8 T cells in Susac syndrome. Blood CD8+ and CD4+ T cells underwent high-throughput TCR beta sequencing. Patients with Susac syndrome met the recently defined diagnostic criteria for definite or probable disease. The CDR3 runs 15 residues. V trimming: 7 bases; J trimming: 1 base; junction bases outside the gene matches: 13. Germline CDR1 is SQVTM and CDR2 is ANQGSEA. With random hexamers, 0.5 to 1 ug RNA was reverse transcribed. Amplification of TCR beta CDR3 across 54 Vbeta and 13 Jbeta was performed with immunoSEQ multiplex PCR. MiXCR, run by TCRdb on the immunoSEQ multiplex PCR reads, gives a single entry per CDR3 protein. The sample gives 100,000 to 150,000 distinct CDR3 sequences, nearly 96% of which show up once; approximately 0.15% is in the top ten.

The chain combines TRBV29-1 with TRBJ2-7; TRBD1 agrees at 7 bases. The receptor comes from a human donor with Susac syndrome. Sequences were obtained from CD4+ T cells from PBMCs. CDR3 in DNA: TGCAGCGCCTCCCCAGGGACAGCCCAATCCTACGAGCAGTACTTC. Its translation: CSASPGTAQSYEQYF.